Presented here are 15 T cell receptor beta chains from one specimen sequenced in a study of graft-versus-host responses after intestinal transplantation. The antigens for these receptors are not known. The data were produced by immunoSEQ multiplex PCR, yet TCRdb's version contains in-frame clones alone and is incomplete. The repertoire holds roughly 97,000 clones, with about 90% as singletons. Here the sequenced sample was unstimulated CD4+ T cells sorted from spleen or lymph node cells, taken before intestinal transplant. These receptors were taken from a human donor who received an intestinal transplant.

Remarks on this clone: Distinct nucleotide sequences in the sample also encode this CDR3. Written as DNA, the CDR3 is TGTGCCAGCTCACCCGGAGGGGCCTATAATTCACCCCTCCACTTT. It codes for CASSPGGAYNSPLHF. The rearrangement links TRBV18 to TRBJ1-6; TRBD1 is a possible D gene (5 bases). V lost 3 bases to trimming and J lost 2 bases, with 8 bases between them. Germline V gene sequence: CDR1 KGHSH, CDR2 LQKENI. This CDR3 region has 15 residues.

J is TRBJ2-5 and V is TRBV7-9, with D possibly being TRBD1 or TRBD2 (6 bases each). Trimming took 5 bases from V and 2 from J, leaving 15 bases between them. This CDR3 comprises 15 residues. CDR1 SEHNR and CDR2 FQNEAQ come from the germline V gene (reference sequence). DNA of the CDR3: TGTGCCAGCAGCCTTAGCGGAGGGGGGCAAGAGACCCAGTACTTC. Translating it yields CASSLSGGGQETQYF.

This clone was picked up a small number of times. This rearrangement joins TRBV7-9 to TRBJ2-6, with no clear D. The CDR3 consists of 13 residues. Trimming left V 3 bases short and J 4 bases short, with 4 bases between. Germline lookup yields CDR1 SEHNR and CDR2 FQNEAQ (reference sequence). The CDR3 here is CASSLAGANVLTF. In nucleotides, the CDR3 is TGTGCCAGCAGCTTGGCCGGGGCCAACGTCCTGACTTTC.

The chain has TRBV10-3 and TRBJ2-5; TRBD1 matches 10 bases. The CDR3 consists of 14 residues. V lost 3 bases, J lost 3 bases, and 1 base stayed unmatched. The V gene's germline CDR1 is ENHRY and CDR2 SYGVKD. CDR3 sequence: CAISDGTGEETQYF. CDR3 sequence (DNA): TGTGCCATCAGTGACGGGACAGGGGAAGAGACCCAGTACTTC.

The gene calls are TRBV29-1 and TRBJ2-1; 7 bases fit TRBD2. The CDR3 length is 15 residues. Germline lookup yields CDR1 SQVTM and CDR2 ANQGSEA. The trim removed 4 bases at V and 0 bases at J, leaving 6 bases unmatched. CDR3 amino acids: CSVVGTTSSYNEQFF. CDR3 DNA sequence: TGCAGCGTTGTGGGGACTACGAGCTCCTACAATGAGCAGTTCTTC.

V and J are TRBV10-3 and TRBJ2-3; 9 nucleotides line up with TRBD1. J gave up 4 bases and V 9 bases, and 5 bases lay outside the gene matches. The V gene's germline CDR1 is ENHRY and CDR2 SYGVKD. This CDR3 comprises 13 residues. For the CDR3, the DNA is TGTGCCATAACAGGGGGCGTCGCAGATACGCAGTATTTT. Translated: CAITGGVADTQYF.

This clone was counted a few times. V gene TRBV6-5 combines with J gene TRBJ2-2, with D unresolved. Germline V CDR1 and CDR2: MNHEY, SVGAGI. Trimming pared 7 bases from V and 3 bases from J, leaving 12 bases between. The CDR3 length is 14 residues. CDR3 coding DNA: TGTGCCAGCATTCCCTCCGTTGACACCGGGGAGCTGTTTTTT. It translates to CASIPSVDTGELFF.

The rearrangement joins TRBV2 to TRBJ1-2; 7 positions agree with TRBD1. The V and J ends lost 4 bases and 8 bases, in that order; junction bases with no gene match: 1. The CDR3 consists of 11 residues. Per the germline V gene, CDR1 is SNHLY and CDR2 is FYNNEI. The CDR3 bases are TGTGCCAGCAGTGTGGACAGGGGCTACACCTTC. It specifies CASSVDRGYTF.

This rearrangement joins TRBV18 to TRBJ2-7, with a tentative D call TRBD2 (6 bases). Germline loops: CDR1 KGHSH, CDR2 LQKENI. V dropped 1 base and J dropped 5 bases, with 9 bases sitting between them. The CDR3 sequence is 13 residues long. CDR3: CASSPQREDEQYF. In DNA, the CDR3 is TGTGCCAGCTCACCACAAAGGGAGGACGAGCAGTACTTC.

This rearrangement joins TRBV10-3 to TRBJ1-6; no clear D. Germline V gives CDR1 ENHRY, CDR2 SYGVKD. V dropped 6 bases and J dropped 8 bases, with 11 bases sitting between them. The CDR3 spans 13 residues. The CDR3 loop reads CAISPSRYSPLHF. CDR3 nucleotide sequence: TGTGCCATCAGCCCTTCCCGCTATTCACCCCTCCACTTT.

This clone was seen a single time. In nucleotides, the CDR3 is TGTGCCAGCACCAGGGGGGACATTCAGTACTTC. Its protein product is CASTRGDIQYF. The chain links TRBV28 to TRBJ2-4; tentatively, D is TRBD1 (7 bases). Trimming stripped 7 bases from V and 8 bases from J, with 9 bases between. This CDR3 contains 11 residues. Per germline, CDR1 MDHEN and CDR2 SYDVKM.

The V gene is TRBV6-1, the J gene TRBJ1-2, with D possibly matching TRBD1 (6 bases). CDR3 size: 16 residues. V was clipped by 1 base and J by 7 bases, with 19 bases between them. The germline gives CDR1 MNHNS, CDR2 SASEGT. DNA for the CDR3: TGTGCCAGCAGTGAAGGGGGGCAGGGGCGGGGACGTGGCTACACCTTC. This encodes CASSEGGQGRGRGYTF.

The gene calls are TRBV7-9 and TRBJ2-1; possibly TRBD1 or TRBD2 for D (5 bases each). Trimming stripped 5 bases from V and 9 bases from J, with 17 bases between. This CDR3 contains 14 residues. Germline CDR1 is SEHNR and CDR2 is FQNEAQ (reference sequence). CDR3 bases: TGTGCCAGCAGCCGTAGAAAAGAGGGGTTTGAGCAGTTCTTC. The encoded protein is CASSRRKEGFEQFF.

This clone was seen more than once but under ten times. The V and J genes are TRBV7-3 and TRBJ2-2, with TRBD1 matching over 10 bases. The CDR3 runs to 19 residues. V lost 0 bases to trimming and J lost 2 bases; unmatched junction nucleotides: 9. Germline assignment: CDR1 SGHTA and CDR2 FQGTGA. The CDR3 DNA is TGTGCCAGCAGCTTAACCCTGCCGGGACAGGGGTCAAACACCGGGGAGCTGTTTTTT. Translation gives CASSLTLPGQGSNTGELFF. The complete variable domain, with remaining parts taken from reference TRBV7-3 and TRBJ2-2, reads GAGVSQTPSNKVTEKGKYVELRCDPISGHTALYWYRQSLGQGPEFLIYFQGTGAADDSGLPNDRFFAVRPEGSVSTLKIQRTERGDSAVYLCASSLTLPGQGSNTGELFFGEGSRLTVL.

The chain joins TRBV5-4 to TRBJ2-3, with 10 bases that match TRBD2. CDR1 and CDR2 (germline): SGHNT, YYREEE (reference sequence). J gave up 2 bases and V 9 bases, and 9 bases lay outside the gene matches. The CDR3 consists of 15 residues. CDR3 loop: CATEKRGGTTDTQYF. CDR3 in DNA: TGTGCCACCGAAAAGCGGGGGGGCACCACAGATACGCAGTATTTT. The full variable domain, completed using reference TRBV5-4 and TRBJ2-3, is ETGVTQSPTHLIKTRGQQVTLRCSSQSGHNTVSWYQQALGQGPQFIFQYYREEENGRGNFPPRFSGLQFPNYSSELNVNALELDDSALYLCATEKRGGTTDTQYFGPGTRLTVL.